This T cell receptor (beta chain) originates from a study of T cell responses to AZD1222 COVID-19 vaccine. Study results and limitations: At study baseline, merely a handful of AZD1222 recipients were seropositive. White British people made up most donors, females outnumbered males, and clonal diversity was possibly underestimated.

The table came from immunoSEQ multiplex PCR; TCRdb's copy has only in-frame clones and leaves some out. Of 110,000 or so clones in the sample, around 83% are singletons; the top ten hold approximately 15%. Regarding this clone: Antigen: not known.

Losses at the gene ends were 8 bases for V and 0 bases for J; bases not matched to a gene: 10. CDR3 length: 15 residues. CDR1 SGHTA and CDR2 FQGNSA come from the germline V gene. The chain joins TRBV7-2 to TRBJ2-7; TRBD1 aligns across 7 bases. The material sequenced was peripheral blood, taken 28 days after the second AZD1222 dose. The origin of this receptor is an adult who received the AZD1222 COVID-19 vaccine. The CDR3 region has the DNA TGTGCCAGCTCAGGGGGACACGTACCCTCCTACGAGCAGTACTTC. Translating it yields CASSGGHVPSYEQYF.